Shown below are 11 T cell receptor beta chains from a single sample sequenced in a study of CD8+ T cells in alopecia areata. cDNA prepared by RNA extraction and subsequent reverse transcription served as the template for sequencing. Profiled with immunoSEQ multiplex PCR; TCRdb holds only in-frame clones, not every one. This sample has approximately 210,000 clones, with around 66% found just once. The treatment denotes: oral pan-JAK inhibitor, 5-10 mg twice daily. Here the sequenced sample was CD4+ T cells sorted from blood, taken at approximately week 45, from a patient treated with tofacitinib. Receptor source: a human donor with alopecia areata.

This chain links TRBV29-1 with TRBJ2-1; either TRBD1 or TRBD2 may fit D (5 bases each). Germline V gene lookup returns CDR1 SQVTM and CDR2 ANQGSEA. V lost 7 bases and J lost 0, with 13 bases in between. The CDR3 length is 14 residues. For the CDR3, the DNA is TGCAGCGCCCGGGGCGCTAGCTCCTACAATGAGCAGTTCTTC. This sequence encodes CSARGASSYNEQFF.

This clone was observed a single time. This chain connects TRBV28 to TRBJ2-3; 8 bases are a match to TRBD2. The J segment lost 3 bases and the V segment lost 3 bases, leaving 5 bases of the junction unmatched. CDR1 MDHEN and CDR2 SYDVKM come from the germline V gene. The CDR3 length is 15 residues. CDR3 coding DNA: TGTGCCAGCAGTTTGGCGGGGGGCGATACAGATACGCAGTATTTT. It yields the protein CASSLAGGDTDTQYF.

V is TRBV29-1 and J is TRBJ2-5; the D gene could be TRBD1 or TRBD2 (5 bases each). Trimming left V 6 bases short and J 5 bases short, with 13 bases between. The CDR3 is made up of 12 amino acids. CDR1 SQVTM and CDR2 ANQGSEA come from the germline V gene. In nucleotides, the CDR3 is TGCAGCGTCAAATGGGGCGGGGAGACCCAGTACTTC. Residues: CSVKWGGETQYF.

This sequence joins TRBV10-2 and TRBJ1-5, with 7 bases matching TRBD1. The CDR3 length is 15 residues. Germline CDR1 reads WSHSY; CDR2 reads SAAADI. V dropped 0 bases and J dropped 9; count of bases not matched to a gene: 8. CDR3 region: CASSESEGRGTPQHF. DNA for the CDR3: TGCGCCAGCAGTGAGTCGGAAGGCAGGGGGACGCCCCAGCATTTT.

CDR3 sequence (DNA): TGTGCCAGCAGCTCCCCGGGACAGGGACCGACCCAGTACTTC. Its translation: CASSSPGQGPTQYF. The chain links TRBV5-6 to TRBJ2-5; TRBD1 aligns across 9 bases. Germline CDR1 SGHDT, CDR2 YYEEEE. Unmatched junction bases numbered 7, after V lost 3 bases and J lost 7 bases. CDR3 size: 14 residues.

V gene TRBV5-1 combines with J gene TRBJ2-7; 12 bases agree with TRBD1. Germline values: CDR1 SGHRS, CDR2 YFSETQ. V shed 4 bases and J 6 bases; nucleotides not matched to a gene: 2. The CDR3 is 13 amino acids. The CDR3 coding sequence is TGCGCCAGCAGCGGGACAGGGGGCATCGAGCAGTACTTC. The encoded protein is CASSGTGGIEQYF.

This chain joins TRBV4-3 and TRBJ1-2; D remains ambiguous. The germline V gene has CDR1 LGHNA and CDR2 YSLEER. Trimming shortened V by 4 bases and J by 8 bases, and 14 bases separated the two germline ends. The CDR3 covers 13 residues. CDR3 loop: CASSLLGSGGYTF. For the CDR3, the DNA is TGCGCCAGCAGCCTCCTAGGGTCAGGAGGCTACACCTTC.

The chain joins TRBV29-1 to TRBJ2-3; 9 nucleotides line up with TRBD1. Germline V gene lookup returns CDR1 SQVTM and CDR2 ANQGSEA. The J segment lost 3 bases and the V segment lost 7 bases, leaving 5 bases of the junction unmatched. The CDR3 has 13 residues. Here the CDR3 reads CSARQGVTDTQYF. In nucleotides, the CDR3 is TGCAGCGCGAGACAGGGGGTAACAGATACGCAGTATTTT.

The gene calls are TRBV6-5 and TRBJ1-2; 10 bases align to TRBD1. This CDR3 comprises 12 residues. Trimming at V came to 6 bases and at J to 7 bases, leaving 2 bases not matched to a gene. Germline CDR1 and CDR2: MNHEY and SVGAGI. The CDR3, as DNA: TGTGCCAGCAGGACAGGGGGCCGTGGCTACACCTTC. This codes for CASRTGGRGYTF.

Here the CDR3 DNA reads TGTGCCAGCAGGCAATCCGGGAACACTGAAGCTTTCTTT. It codes for CASRQSGNTEAFF. The chain couples TRBV7-2 to TRBJ1-1, with D uncertain. The CDR3 is 13 amino acids. The germline gives CDR1 SGHTA, CDR2 FQGNSA. V dropped 6 bases and J dropped 1 base, with 9 bases sitting between them.

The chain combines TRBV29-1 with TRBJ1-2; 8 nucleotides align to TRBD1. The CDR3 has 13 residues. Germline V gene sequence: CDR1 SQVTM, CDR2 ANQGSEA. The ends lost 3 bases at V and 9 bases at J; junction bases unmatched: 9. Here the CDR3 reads CSVDCQGAPCYTF. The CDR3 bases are TGCAGCGTTGATTGTCAGGGGGCCCCGTGCTACACCTTC.